These 26 T cell receptor beta chains share one sample of origin, sequenced in a study of blood T cells in healthy people across ages. Using a J-beta primer mix together with a sample-barcoded 5' primer, a second PCR was run for about 7 to 12 cycles. TCRdb analysed the 5' RACE reads with MiXCR anew, one entry per CDR3 protein. The sample has 650,000 or so distinct CDR3 sequences; more than 45% are singletons. What was sequenced was blood. Receptors were obtained from a woman older than 75 in good health.

The chain has TRBV20-1 and TRBJ1-1; D is possibly TRBD1 (5 bases). V lost 2 bases and J lost 1, with 14 bases in between. The CDR3 runs 15 residues. From germline, CDR1 is DFQATT and CDR2 SNEGSKA (reference sequence). The CDR3 bases are TGCAGTGCTAGATCTCCCAGGGCCCAGAACACTGAAGCTTTCTTT. Translating it yields CSARSPRAQNTEAFF.

The rearrangement links TRBV5-6 to TRBJ2-7; a weak D match, TRBD1 (6 bases). V lost 4 bases and J lost 1, with 18 bases in between. This CDR3 spans 16 amino acids. Germline loops: CDR1 SGHDT, CDR2 YYEEEE. The CDR3 protein is CASSNSGTSPSYEQYF. The CDR3 coding sequence is TGTGCCAGCAGCAATTCCGGGACATCCCCTTCCTACGAGCAGTACTTC.

V and J are TRBV7-2 and TRBJ2-1, with 7 nucleotides matching TRBD2. The CDR3 runs 15 residues. Germline V gene data show CDR1 as SGHTA and CDR2 as FQGNSA. The junction had 3 bases not matched to a gene; V was cut back by 1 base and J by 3 bases. This chain's CDR3 is CASSLVPSGYNEQFF. CDR3 sequence (DNA): TGTGCCAGCAGCTTAGTGCCTAGCGGCTACAATGAGCAGTTCTTC.

This clonotype showed up just a few times. This sequence joins TRBV6-2 or TRBV6-3 and TRBJ2-1; TRBD2 agrees at 14 bases. After removal of 10 bases from V and 4 bases from J, the junction contained 21 bases not matched to a gene. The CDR3 contains 20 residues. Germline CDR1 MNHEY, CDR2 SVGEGT. The CDR3 loop reads CATSYTPGLAGASRYNEQFF. The CDR3 DNA reads TGTGCCACCTCTTATACTCCGGGACTAGCGGGGGCCTCTCGGTACAATGAGCAGTTCTTC.

The chain carries TRBV4-1 and TRBJ2-7; 10 bases match TRBD1. The CDR3 runs to 19 residues. Germline CDR1 reads MGHRA; CDR2 reads YSYEKL. V lost 4 bases, J lost 6 bases, and 21 bases stayed unmatched. This chain's CDR3 is CASSPLYGTGAPLLPEQYF. In nucleotides, the CDR3 is TGCGCCAGCAGCCCTCTTTACGGGACAGGGGCCCCACTGCTTCCCGAGCAGTACTTC.

In its sample, this clonotype was seen many times. This chain links TRBV6-5 with TRBJ2-1; TRBD2 agrees at 7 bases. The CDR3 is made up of 14 amino acids. Germline loops: CDR1 MNHEY, CDR2 SVGAGI. V shed 8 bases and J 1 base; nucleotides not matched to a gene: 5. The CDR3: CASYGEGSYNEQFF. CDR3 nucleotides: TGTGCCAGCTATGGGGAGGGGTCCTACAATGAGCAGTTCTTC.

This clonotype occurred many times. The chain recombines TRBV27 with TRBJ2-5; the match to TRBD1 covers 9 bases. The J call is doubtful: the DNA matches TRBJ2-7 better. The CDR3 is made up of 13 amino acids. Per germline, CDR1 MNHEY and CDR2 SMNVEV (reference sequence). The CDR3 reads CASSPGQGFEQYF. CDR3 coding DNA: TGTGCCAGCAGTCCGGGACAGGGATTCGAGCAGTACTTC.

At least ten counts were recorded for this clonotype. V is TRBV6-1 and J is TRBJ2-1; D unresolved. V was clipped by 4 bases and J by 5 bases, with 6 bases between them. Germline CDR1 MNHNS, CDR2 SASEGT. The CDR3 has 12 residues. The chain's CDR3 is CASSVQNNEQFF. The CDR3 bases are TGTGCCAGCAGTGTACAAAACAATGAGCAGTTCTTC.

CDR3 sequence (DNA): TGCAGTGCTAGCGAAGGGACTAGCCCCACAGATACGCAGTATTTT. Protein sequence: CSASEGTSPTDTQYF. The genes are TRBV20-1 and TRBJ2-3; 9 bases map to TRBD2. The CDR3 length is 15 residues. V was clipped by 3 bases and J by 2 bases; unmatched bases: 6. CDR1 is DFQATT and CDR2 is SNEGSKA in the germline V gene (reference sequence).

The CDR3 DNA reads TGTGCCAGCAGCTCAAAAGCTGGAAACACCATATATTTT. It encodes CASSSKAGNTIYF. V gene TRBV7-6 combines with J gene TRBJ1-3; D unclear. The CDR3 extends over 13 amino acids. Germline assignment: CDR1 SGHVS and CDR2 FNYEAQ. V lost 4 bases, J lost 2 bases, and 6 bases lay in between.

At least ten counts were recorded for this clonotype. The chain carries TRBV28 and TRBJ1-2; D unclear. Between the trimmed V and J ends, which lost 3 bases and 2 bases, there was a span of 7 bases. CDR1 is MDHEN, CDR2 SYDVKM, per germline. The CDR3 contains 13 residues. CDR3 sequence reads: CASSLSENYGYTF. CDR3 bases: TGTGCCAGCAGTTTGTCGGAAAACTATGGCTACACCTTC.

The gene calls are TRBV6-2 or TRBV6-3 and TRBJ2-3; D gene unclear. Trimming removed 5 bases at V and 3 bases at J, with 9 bases between. The CDR3 spans 13 residues. Germline values: CDR1 MNHEY, CDR2 SVGEGT. The CDR3 nucleotides read TGTGCCAGCAGTGACCTCTTAACAGATACGCAGTATTTT. It specifies CASSDLLTDTQYF.

This clonotype appeared many times. This sequence joins TRBV9 and TRBJ2-1; D is unresolved. The CDR3 has 12 residues. Germline V gene data show CDR1 as SGDLS and CDR2 as YYNGEE. With 3 bases removed from V and 6 bases from J, the gap between germline ends came to 7 bases. Here the CDR3 DNA reads TGTGCCAGCAGCGGACTTTTCAATGAGCAGTTCTTC. Its protein is CASSGLFNEQFF.

Of note for this clonotype: The junction differs from germline at one of its ends, possibly a read error. The chain employs TRBV6-6 and TRBJ1-6; 8 bases map to TRBD1. The CDR3 runs to 14 residues. The germline CDR1 and CDR2 sequences are MNHNY and SVGAGI (reference sequence). CDR3 protein: CASSYSDREPPLHF. CDR3 bases: TGTGCCAGCAGCTACTCGGACAGGGAGCCACCCCTCCACTTT.

This clonotype was seen just once. The V gene is TRBV14, the J gene TRBJ2-2, with D hard to call. The CDR3 is made up of 15 amino acids. Deletions cut 5 bases from V and 0 bases from J, with 10 bases between. CDR1 is SGHDN and CDR2 is FVKESK in the germline V gene. Written as DNA, the CDR3 is TGTGCCAGCAGCGGGCTCCTCGCGAACACCGGGGAGCTGTTTTTT. It specifies CASSGLLANTGELFF.

This clonotype was found a few times. The CDR3 region is CSVAGGTGANVLTF. The CDR3 DNA sequence: TGCAGCGTTGCAGGGGGCACTGGGGCCAACGTCCTGACTTTC. This chain links TRBV29-1 with TRBJ2-6, with 8 bases matching TRBD1. The V gene's germline CDR1 is SQVTM and CDR2 ANQGSEA. CDR3 size: 14 residues. V trimming: 4 bases; J trimming: 2 bases; junction bases outside the gene matches: 1.

The chain employs TRBV15 and TRBJ2-1; a possible D gene is TRBD2 (6 bases). Trimming removed 0 bases from V and 1 base from J, with 10 bases in between. The length of the CDR3 is 16 residues. Germline values: CDR1 LNHNV, CDR2 YYDKDF (reference sequence). Here the CDR3 DNA reads TGTGCCACCAGCAGAGATACGGGGGAGTCCTACAATGAGCAGTTCTTC. It encodes CATSRDTGESYNEQFF. Together with reference TRBV15 and TRBJ2-1, the CDR3 gives the full variable domain: DAMVIQNPRYQVTQFGKPVTLSCSQTLNHNVMYWYQQKSSQAPKLLFHYYDKDFNNEADTPDNFQSRRPNTSFCFLDIRSPGLGDTAMYLCATSRDTGESYNEQFFGPGTRLTVL.

Many counts were recorded for this clonotype. Written as DNA, the CDR3 is TGTGCCAGCAGCCCCCAGTCCGGGACAATAGGCAATGAGCAGTTCTTC. Protein sequence: CASSPQSGTIGNEQFF. The J gene is TRBJ2-1, the V gene TRBV7-3, with D tentatively TRBD1 (6 bases). Germline values: CDR1 SGHTA, CDR2 FQGTGA. The CDR3 is made up of 16 amino acids. The germline V and J ends were trimmed by 5 bases and 6 bases, with 20 bases remaining between them. The whole variable domain, remainder taken from reference TRBV7-3 and TRBJ2-1, is GAGVSQTPSNKVTEKGKYVELRCDPISGHTALYWYRQSLGQGPEFLIYFQGTGAADDSGLPNDRFFAVRPEGSVSTLKIQRTERGDSAVYLCASSPQSGTIGNEQFFGPGTRLTVL.

The sample holds many counts of this clonotype. The CDR3, as DNA: TGTGCCAGCAGCCCTACAGGGAAAGATACGCAGTATTTT. This encodes CASSPTGKDTQYF. This sequence joins TRBV7-6 and TRBJ2-3, with D maybe TRBD1 (6 bases). The ends were cut back, 5 bases at V and 5 bases at J, with 11 bases in the middle. The CDR3 spans 13 residues. Looked up from germline, CDR1 is SGHVS and CDR2 is FNYEAQ. Variable domain in full (rest from reference TRBV7-6 and TRBJ2-3): GAGVSQSPRYKVTKRGQDVALRCDPISGHVSLYWYRQALGQGPEFLTYFNYEAQQDKSGLPNDRFSAERPEGSISTLTIQRTEQRDSAMYRCASSPTGKDTQYFGPGTRLTVL.

This chain joins TRBV29-1 and TRBJ2-7, with D perhaps TRBD1 (5 bases). V was clipped by 4 bases and J by 1 base, with 11 bases between them. The CDR3 is made up of 13 amino acids. In germline, CDR1 is SQVTM, CDR2 ANQGSEA. This CDR3 is CSVGSRQSYEQYF. The CDR3 DNA follows: TGCAGCGTTGGGTCCAGACAGTCCTACGAGCAGTACTTC.

CDR3 bases: TGTGCCAGCAGTCCACCCGGGAGGCCGAACACCGGGGAGCTGTTTTTT. As protein: CASSPPGRPNTGELFF. This chain joins TRBV28 and TRBJ2-2; 7 nucleotides line up with TRBD2. Per germline, CDR1 MDHEN and CDR2 SYDVKM. Unmatched junction bases numbered 6, after V lost 5 bases and J lost 0 bases. The CDR3 totals 16 residues.

This clonotype was seen once. The chain uses TRBV6-2 or TRBV6-3 and TRBJ1-5; unclear D gene. The CDR3 has 18 residues. The ends were cut back, 0 bases at V and 0 bases at J, with 15 bases in the middle. Germline loops: CDR1 MNHEY, CDR2 SVGEGT. DNA of the CDR3: TGTGCCAGCAGTTACTCTCTCTCGGCAGCATATAGCAATCAGCCCCAGCATTTT. It is translated as CASSYSLSAAYSNQPQHF.

The chain combines TRBV29-1 with TRBJ2-5; TRBD1 matches at 11 bases. The DNA end lines up better with TRBJ2-7; the J call may be wrong. The CDR3 contains 14 residues. From germline, CDR1 is SQVTM and CDR2 ANQGSEA. CDR3 protein: CSVAPGTGGYEQYF. The CDR3 region has the DNA TGCAGCGTTGCCCCCGGGACAGGGGGATACGAGCAGTACTTC.

In the case of this clonotype: With a much larger clone just one base away, this may be a read error. This chain joins TRBV7-9 and TRBJ2-3; no reliable D call. This CDR3 comprises 14 residues. Germline V gives CDR1 SEHNR, CDR2 FQNEAQ (reference sequence). Deletions cut 5 bases from V and 3 bases from J, with 12 bases between. CDR3 residues: CASSQMGRTDTQYF. The CDR3 nucleotides read TGTGCCAGCAGCCAGATGGGTAGGACAGATACGCAGTATTTT.

In the case of this clonotype: Germline and junction disagree at one end, which may indicate a read error. This chain links TRBV5-1 with TRBJ1-2; no reliable D call. The CDR3 has 14 amino acids. Germline assignment: CDR1 SGHRS and CDR2 YFSETQ. The CDR3 is CASSLVGPSYGCTF. Written as DNA, the CDR3 is TGCGCCAGCAGCTTGGTAGGGCCGTCCTATGGCTGCACCTTC.

This clonotype has a count of ten or more. The gene calls are TRBV11-1 and TRBJ2-1; 14 bases match TRBD2. CDR3 size: 16 residues. Germline CDR1 is SGHAT and CDR2 is FQDESV (reference sequence). The V gene end was trimmed by 4 bases and the J gene end by 9 bases; junction bases not matched to a gene: 8. The CDR3 is CASSSRLAGGIVEQFF. The CDR3 nucleotides read TGTGCCAGCAGCTCGCGACTAGCGGGGGGGATCGTTGAGCAGTTCTTC.